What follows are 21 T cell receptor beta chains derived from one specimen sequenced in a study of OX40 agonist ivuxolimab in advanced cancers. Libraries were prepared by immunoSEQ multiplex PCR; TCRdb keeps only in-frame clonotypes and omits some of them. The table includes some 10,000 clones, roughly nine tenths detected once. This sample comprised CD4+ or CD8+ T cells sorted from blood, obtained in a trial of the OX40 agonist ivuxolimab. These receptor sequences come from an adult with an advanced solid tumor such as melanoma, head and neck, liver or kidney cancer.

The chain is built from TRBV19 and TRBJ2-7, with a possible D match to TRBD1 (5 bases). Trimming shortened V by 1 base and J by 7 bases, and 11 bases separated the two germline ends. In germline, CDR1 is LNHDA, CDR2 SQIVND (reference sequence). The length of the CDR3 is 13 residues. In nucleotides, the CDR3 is TGTGCCAGTAGTATAGTTTGGCAGGGAGAGCAGTACTTC. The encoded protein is CASSIVWQGEQYF.

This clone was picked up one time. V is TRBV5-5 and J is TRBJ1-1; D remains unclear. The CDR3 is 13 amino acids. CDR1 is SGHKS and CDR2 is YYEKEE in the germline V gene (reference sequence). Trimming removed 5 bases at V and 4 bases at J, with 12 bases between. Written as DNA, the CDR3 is TGTGCCAGCAGTCTGTCACGGGGCACTGAAGCTTTCTTT. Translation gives CASSLSRGTEAFF.

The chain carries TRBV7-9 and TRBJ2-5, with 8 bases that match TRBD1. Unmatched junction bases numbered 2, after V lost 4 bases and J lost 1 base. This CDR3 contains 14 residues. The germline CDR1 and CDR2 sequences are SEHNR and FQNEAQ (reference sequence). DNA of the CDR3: TGTGCCAGCAGCTCCGACAGGGGCCAAGAGACCCAGTACTTC. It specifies CASSSDRGQETQYF.

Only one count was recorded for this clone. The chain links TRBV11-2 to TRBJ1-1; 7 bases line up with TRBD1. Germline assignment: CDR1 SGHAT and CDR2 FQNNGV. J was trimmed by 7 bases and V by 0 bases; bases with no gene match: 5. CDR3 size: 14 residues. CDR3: CASSLETGPGEAFF. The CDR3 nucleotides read TGTGCCAGCAGCTTAGAGACAGGGCCAGGTGAAGCTTTCTTT.

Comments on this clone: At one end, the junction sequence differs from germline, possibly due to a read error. This CDR3 is CASSLGSSAGSPNF. The CDR3 DNA sequence: TGTGCCAGCAGCTTGGGTTCTAGCGCGGGAAGTCCTAACTTT. The genes are TRBV5-5 and TRBJ1-6; D gene ambiguous. The CDR3 is 14 amino acids. Germline loops: CDR1 SGHKS, CDR2 YYEKEE (reference sequence).

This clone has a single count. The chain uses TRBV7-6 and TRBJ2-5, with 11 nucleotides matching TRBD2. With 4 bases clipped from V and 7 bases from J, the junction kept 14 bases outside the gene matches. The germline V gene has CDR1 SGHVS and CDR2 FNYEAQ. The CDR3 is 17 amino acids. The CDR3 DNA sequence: TGTGCCAGCAGCTCCCTAGCTCTGACTAGCGGGGAGGTGACCCAGTACTTC. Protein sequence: CASSSLALTSGEVTQYF. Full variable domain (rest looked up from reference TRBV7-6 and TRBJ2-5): GAGVSQSPRYKVTKRGQDVALRCDPISGHVSLYWYRQALGQGPEFLTYFNYEAQQDKSGLPNDRFSAERPEGSISTLTIQRTEQRDSAMYRCASSSLALTSGEVTQYFGPGTRLLVL.

The CDR3 spells CASNPGGDGYTF. The CDR3 nucleotides are TGTGCCAGCAACCCAGGGGGAGATGGCTACACCTTC. The chain uses TRBV2 and TRBJ1-2; 7 bases map to TRBD1. The ends lost 7 bases at V and 6 bases at J; junction bases unmatched: 5. This CDR3 is built from 12 residues. CDR1 is SNHLY and CDR2 is FYNNEI in the germline V gene. Complete variable domain (other parts from reference TRBV2 and TRBJ1-2): EPEVTQTPSHQVTQMGQEVILRCVPISNHLYFYWYRQILGQKVEFLVSFYNNEISEKSEIFDDQFSVERPDGSNFTLKIRSTKLEDSAMYFCASNPGGDGYTFGSGTRLTVV.

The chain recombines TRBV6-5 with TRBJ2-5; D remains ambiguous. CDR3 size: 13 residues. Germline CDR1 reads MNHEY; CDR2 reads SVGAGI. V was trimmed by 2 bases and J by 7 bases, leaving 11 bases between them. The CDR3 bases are TGTGCCAGCAGTTACAGGGATTTAGGGACCCAGTACTTC. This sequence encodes CASSYRDLGTQYF.

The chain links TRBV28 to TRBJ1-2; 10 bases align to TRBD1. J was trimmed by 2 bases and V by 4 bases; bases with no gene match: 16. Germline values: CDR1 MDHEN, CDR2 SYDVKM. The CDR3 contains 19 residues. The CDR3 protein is CASSSPLDRGLDGNYGYTF. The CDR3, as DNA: TGTGCCAGCAGTTCCCCTTTAGACAGGGGGCTGGACGGAAACTATGGCTACACCTTC.

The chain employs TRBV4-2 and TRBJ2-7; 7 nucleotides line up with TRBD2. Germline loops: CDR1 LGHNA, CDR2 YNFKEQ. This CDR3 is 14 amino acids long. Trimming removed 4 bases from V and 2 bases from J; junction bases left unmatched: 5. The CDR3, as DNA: TGTGCCAGCAGCCCCGGCGGGGGAACCTACGAGCAGTACTTC. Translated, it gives CASSPGGGTYEQYF.

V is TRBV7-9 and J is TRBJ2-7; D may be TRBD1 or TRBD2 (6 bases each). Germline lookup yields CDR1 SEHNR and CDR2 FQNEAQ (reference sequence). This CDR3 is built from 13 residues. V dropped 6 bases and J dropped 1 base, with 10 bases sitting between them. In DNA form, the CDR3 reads TGTGCCAGCAGGCTAGGGGGGTCCTACGAGCAGTACTTC. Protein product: CASRLGGSYEQYF.

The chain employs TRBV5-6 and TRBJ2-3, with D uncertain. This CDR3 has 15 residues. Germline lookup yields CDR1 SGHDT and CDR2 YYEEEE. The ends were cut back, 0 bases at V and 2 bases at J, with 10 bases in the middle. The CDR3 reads CASSLGPTITDTQYF. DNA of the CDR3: TGTGCCAGCAGCTTGGGGCCTACCATCACAGATACGCAGTATTTT.

CDR3 in amino acids: CASSTSPTGSYGYTF. The CDR3 nucleotides read TGTGCCAGCAGCACTAGCCCAACAGGCTCCTATGGCTACACCTTC. The chain carries TRBV7-2 and TRBJ1-2; D is perhaps TRBD1 (5 bases). Trimming cost V 5 bases and J 4 bases, with 17 bases left between them. In germline, CDR1 is SGHTA, CDR2 FQGNSA. The CDR3 spans 15 residues.

In nucleotides, the CDR3 is TGTGCCAGCAGTTTAGGGGGAAACTATGGCTACACCTTC. This gives the protein CASSLGGNYGYTF. The gene calls are TRBV27 and TRBJ1-2, with D possibly matching TRBD1 (5 bases). Between the trimmed V and J ends, which lost 2 bases and 2 bases, there was a span of 6 bases. Germline assignment: CDR1 MNHEY and CDR2 SMNVEV (reference sequence). The CDR3 contains 13 residues.

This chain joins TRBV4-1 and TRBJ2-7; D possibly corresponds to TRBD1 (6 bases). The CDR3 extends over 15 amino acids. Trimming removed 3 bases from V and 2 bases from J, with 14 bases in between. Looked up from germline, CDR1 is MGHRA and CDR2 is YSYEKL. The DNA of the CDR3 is TGCGCCAGCAGCCATGGGGACAAGTCAACCTACGAGCAGTACTTC. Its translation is CASSHGDKSTYEQYF.

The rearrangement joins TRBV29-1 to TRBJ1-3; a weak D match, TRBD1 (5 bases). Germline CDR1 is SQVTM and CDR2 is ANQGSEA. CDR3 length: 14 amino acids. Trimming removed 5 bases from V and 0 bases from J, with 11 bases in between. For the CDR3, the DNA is TGCAGCGTTAGAGGGGCCGCCTCTGGAAACACCATATATTTT. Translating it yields CSVRGAASGNTIYF.

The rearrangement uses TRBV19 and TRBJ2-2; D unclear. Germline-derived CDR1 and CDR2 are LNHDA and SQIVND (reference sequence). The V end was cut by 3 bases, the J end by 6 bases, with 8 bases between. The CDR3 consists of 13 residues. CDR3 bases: TGTGCCAGTAGTATGTGGGGTGCCGGGGAGCTGTTTTTT. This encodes CASSMWGAGELFF.

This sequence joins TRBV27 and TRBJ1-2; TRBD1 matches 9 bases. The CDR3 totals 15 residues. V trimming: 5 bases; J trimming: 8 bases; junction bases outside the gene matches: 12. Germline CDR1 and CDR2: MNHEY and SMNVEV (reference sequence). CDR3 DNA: TGTGCCAGCAGTCCCGACAGGGGGGCGGGTCAAGGCTACACCTTC. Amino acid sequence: CASSPDRGAGQGYTF.

As DNA, the CDR3 is TGTGCCAGCAGTCGTGACGGGCTGAATGAAAAACTGTTTTTT. Its protein is CASSRDGLNEKLFF. The gene calls are TRBV7-9 and TRBJ1-4; no firm D call. CDR3 length: 14 residues. CDR1 is SEHNR, CDR2 FQNEAQ, per germline (reference sequence). The V and J ends lost 6 bases and 5 bases respectively, with 13 bases between them.

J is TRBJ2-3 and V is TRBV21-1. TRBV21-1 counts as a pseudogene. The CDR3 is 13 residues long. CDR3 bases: TGTGCCAGCACCTTGGCCCCGGAAAATACGCAGTATTTT. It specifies CASTLAPENTQYF.

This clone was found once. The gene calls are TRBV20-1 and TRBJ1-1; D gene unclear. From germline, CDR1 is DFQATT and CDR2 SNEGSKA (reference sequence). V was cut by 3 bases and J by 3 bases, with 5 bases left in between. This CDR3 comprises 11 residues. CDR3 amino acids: CSASTYTEAFF. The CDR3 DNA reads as TGCAGTGCTAGTACATACACTGAAGCTTTCTTT.